This TCR beta chain was sequenced for a study of cytomegalovirus exposure and HLA in healthy donors. Findings and limits, study-wide: With later analysis, a missense DCLRE1C variant became linked to TCR beta V- and J-gene trimming. According to an earlier analysis, most TCR beta V segments yielded productive rearrangements about 90% or about 30% of the time.

The PCR had 60 Vbeta and 13 Jbeta primers. The assay was immunoSEQ multiplex PCR, and TCRdb's table has in-frame clones only and misses some. The sample has about 170,000 clones; more than 60% are singletons. As for this clone: The antigen remains undetermined.

The source is a female donor in good health and CMV-seronegative. Specimen: PBMCs.

The CDR3 is CASSLGTAGGNLDTQYF. The CDR3 DNA sequence: TGTGCCAGCAGCTTAGGTACAGCGGGGGGCAACCTGGATACGCAGTATTTT. The chain has TRBV13 and TRBJ2-3; 9 bases fit TRBD2. The CDR3 covers 17 residues. Per the germline V gene, CDR1 is PRHDT and CDR2 is FYEKMQ (reference sequence). V lost 0 bases and J lost 6; bases outside the gene matches: 10.